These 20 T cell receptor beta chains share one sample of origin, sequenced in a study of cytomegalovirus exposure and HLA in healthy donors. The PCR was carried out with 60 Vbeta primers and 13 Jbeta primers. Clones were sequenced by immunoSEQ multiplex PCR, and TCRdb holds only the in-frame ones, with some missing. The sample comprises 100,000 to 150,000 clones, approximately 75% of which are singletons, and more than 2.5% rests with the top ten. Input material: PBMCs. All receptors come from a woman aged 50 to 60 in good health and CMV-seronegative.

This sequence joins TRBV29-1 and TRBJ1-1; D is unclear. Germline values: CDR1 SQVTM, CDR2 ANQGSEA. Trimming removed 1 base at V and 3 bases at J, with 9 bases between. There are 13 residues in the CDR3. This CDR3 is CSVEGQVDTEAFF. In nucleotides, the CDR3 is TGCAGCGTTGAAGGGCAGGTTGACACTGAAGCTTTCTTT.

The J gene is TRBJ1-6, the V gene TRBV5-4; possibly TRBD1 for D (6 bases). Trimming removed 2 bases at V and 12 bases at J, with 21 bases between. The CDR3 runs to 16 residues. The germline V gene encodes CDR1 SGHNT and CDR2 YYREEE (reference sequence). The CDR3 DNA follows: TGTGCCAGCAGCTTCGGAGGTGCAGGGACAATTCAACCCCTCCACTTT. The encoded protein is CASSFGGAGTIQPLHF.

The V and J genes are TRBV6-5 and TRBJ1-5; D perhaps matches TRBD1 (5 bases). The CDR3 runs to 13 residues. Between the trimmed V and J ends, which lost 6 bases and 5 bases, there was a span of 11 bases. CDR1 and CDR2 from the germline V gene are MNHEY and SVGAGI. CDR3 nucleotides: TGTGCCAGCAGAACAGGTACCCATCAGCCCCAGCATTTT. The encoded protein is CASRTGTHQPQHF.

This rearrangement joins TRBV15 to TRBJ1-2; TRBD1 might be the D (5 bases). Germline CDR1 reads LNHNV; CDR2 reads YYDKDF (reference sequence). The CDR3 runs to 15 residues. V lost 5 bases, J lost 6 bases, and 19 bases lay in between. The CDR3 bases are TGTGCCACCAGCCCCGTTGGGGGGTTGTCTGATGGCTACACCTTC. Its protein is CATSPVGGLSDGYTF. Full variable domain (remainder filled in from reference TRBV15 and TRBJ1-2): DAMVIQNPRYQVTQFGKPVTLSCSQTLNHNVMYWYQQKSSQAPKLLFHYYDKDFNNEADTPDNFQSRRPNTSFCFLDIRSPGLGDTAMYLCATSPVGGLSDGYTFGSGTRLTVV.

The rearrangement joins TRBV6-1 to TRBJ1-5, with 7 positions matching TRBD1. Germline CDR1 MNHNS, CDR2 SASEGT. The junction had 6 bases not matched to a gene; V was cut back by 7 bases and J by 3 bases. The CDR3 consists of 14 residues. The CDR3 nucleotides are TGTGCCAGCAACCCGGACAGGACCAATCAGCCCCAGCATTTT. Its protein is CASNPDRTNQPQHF.

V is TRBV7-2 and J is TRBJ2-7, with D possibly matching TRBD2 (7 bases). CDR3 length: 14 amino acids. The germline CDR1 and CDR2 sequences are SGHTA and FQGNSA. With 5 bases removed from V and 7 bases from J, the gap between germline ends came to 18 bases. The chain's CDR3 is CASSHSRGAKEQYF. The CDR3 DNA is TGTGCCAGCAGCCACAGTCGGGGGGCTAAAGAGCAGTACTTC.

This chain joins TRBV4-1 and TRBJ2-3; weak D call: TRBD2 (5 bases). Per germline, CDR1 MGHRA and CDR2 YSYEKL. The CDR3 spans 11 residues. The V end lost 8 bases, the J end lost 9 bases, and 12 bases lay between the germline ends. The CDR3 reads CASGFRGTQYF. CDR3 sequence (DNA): TGCGCCAGCGGATTCCGAGGGACGCAGTATTTT.

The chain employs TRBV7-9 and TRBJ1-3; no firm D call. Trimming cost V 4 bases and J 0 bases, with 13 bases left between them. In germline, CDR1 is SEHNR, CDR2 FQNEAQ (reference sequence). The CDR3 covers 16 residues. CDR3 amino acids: CASSSPWASSGNTIYF. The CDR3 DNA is TGTGCCAGCAGCTCCCCCTGGGCCTCCTCTGGAAACACCATATATTTT.

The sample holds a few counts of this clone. The CDR3 loop is CASSSRGQGFSPLHF. CDR3 DNA sequence: TGTGCCAGCAGCTCCCGGGGACAGGGGTTCTCACCCCTCCACTTT. This chain connects TRBV7-8 to TRBJ1-6; 10 bases agree with TRBD1. The trim removed 4 bases at V and 10 bases at J, leaving 7 bases unmatched. Per germline, CDR1 SGHVS and CDR2 FQNEAQ. There are 15 residues in the CDR3.

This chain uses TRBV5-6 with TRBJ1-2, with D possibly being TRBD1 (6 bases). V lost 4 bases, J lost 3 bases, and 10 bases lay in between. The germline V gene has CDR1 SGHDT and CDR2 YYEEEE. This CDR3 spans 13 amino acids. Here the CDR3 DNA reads TGTGCCAGCAGCCTAGGGGGAGACTATGGCTACACCTTC. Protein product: CASSLGGDYGYTF.

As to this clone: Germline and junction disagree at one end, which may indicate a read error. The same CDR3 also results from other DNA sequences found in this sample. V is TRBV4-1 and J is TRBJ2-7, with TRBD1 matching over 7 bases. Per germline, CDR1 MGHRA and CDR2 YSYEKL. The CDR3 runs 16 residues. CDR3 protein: CASSQDPAGGLGEQYF. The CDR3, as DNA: TGTGCCAGCAGCCAAGATCCGGCAGGGGGTCTTGGGGAGCAGTACTTC.

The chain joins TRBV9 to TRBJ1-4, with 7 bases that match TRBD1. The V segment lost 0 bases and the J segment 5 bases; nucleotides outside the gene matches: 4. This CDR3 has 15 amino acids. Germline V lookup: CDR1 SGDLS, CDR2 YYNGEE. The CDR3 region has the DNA TGTGCCAGCAGCGTAGAGGGGACAGTAAATGAAAAACTGTTTTTT. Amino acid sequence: CASSVEGTVNEKLFF.

The CDR3 sequence is CAWAGEKLFF. The CDR3 region has the DNA TGTGCCTGGGCAGGGGAAAAACTGTTTTTT. V usage is TRBV30 and J usage is TRBJ1-4, with D maybe TRBD1 (5 bases). The CDR3 sequence is 10 residues long. V lost 5 bases to trimming and J lost 8 bases, with 6 bases between them. The germline V gene has CDR1 GTSNPN and CDR2 SVGIG (reference sequence).

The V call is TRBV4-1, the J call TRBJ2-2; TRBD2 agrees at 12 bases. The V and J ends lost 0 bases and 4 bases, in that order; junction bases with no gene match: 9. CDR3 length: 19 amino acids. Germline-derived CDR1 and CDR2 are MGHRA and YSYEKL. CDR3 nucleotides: TGCGCCAGCAGCCAAGATCCCAGACTAGCGGGAGTCGGCACCGGGGAGCTGTTTTTT. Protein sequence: CASSQDPRLAGVGTGELFF.

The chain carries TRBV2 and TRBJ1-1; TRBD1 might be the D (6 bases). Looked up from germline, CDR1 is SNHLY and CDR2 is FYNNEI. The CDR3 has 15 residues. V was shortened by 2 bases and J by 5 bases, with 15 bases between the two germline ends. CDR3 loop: CASSELVGGRTEAFF. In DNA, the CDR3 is TGTGCCAGCAGTGAATTAGTAGGGGGAAGGACTGAAGCTTTCTTT.

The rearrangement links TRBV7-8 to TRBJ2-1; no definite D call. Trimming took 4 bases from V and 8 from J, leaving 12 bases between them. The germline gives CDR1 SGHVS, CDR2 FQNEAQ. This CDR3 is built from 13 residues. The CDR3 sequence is CASSSSRDYEQFF. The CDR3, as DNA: TGTGCCAGCAGCTCGAGTCGAGACTATGAGCAGTTCTTC.

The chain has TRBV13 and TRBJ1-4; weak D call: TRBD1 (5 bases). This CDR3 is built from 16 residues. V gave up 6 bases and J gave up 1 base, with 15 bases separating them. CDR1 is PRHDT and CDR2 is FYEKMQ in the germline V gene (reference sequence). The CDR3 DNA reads TGTGCCAGCAGTCATACCCCGCAGGGAACTAATGAAAAACTGTTTTTT. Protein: CASSHTPQGTNEKLFF.

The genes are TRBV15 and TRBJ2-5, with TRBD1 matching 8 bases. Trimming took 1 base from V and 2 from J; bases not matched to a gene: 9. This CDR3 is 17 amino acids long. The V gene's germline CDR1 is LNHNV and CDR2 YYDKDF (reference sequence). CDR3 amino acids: CATSRVYGTGDQETQYF. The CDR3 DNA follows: TGTGCCACCAGCAGAGTTTATGGGACAGGCGATCAAGAGACCCAGTACTTC.

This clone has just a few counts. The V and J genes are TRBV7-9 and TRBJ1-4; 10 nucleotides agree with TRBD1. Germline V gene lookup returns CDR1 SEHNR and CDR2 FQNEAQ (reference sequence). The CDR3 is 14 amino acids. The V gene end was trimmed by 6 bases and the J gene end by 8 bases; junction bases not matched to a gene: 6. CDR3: CASSPGQGEEKLFF. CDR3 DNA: TGTGCCAGCAGTCCTGGACAGGGGGAAGAAAAACTGTTTTTT.

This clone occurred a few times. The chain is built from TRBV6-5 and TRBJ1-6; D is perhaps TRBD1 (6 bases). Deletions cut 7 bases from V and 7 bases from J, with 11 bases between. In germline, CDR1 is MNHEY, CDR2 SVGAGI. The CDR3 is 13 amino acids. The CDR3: CASTRGHNSPLHF. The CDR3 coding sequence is TGTGCCAGCACTCGGGGACACAATTCACCCCTCCACTTT.